This section outlines one T cell receptor beta chain sequence together with its context. Its specificity is unknown. J lost 1 base, V lost 5 bases, and 3 bases had no gene match. Germline V lookup: CDR1 SEHNR, CDR2 FQNEAQ (reference sequence). The CDR3 loop spans 15 amino acids. These data belong to a study of CD8 T cells in ankylosing spondylitis. General observations from the study: From matched ankylosing spondylitis synovial fluid, disease-linked clones were reportedly recovered at significantly enriched levels. Apparently characteristic of ankylosing spondylitis blood was a TCR beta motif (about 8 highly homologous variants). Some motif variants were previously reported in reactive arthritis synovial fluid and blood.

TCRdb independently ran MiXCR on the 5' RACE reads; one entry per CDR3 protein. The data hold about 500,000 distinct CDR3 sequences, with 12% observed a single time. V is TRBV7-9 and J is TRBJ2-3, with 10 bases identical to TRBD1. The sample consisted of blood, either unsorted or a sorted T cell fraction (not recorded which). The sequence came from a male donor with ankylosing spondylitis. CDR3 in amino acids: CASSPGQGRTDTQYF. The CDR3 DNA follows: TGTGCCAGCAGCCCGGGACAGGGGCGCACAGATACGCAGTATTTT.